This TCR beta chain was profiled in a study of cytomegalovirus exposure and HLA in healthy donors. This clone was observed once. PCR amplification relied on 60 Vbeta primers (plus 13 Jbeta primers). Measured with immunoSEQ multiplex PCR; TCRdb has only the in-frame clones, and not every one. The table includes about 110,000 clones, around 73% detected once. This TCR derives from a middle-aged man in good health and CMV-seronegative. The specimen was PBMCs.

In DNA form, the CDR3 reads TGTGCCAGTAGTATAGTTAGGGGCAACGAGCAGTACTTC. It specifies CASSIVRGNEQYF. The chain has TRBV19 and TRBJ2-7; D may be TRBD1 (5 bases). Germline CDR1 and CDR2: LNHDA and SQIVND (reference sequence). The CDR3 totals 13 residues. V shed 1 base and J shed 5 bases, with 9 bases lying between them.